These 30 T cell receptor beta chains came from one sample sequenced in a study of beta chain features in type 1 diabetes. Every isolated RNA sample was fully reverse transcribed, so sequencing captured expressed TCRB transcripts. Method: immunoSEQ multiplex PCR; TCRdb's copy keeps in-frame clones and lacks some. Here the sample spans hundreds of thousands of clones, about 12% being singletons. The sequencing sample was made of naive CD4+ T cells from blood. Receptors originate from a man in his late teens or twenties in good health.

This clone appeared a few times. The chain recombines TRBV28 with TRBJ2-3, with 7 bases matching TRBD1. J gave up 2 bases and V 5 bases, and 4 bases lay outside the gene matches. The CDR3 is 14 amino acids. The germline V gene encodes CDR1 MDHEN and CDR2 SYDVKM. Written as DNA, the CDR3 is TGTGCCAGCAGTCCGGGACAGCCCACAGATACGCAGTATTTT. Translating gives CASSPGQPTDTQYF.

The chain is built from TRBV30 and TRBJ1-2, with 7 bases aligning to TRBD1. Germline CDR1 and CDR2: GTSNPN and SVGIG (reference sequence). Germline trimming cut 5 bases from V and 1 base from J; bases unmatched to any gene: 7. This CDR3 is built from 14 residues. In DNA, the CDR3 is TGTGCCTGGCGAAAGGGACAGCTTAACTATGGCTACACCTTC. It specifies CAWRKGQLNYGYTF.

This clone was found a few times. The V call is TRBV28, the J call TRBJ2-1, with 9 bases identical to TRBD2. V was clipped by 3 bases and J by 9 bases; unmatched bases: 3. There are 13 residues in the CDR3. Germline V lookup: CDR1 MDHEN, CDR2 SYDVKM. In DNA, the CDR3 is TGTGCCAGCAGTTTCGCGGGAGGGTTTGAGCAGTTCTTC. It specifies CASSFAGGFEQFF.

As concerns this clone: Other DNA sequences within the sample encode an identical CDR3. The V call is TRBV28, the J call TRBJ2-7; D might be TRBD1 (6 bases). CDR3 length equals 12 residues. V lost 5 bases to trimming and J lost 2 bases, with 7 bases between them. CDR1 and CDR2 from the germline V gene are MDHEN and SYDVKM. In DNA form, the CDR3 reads TGTGCCAGCAGTAACAGGGCCTACGAGCAGTACTTC. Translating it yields CASSNRAYEQYF.

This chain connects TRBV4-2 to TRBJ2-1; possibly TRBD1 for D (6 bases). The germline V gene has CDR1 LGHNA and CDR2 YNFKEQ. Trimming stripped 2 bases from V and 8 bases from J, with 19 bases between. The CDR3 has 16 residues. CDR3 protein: CASSQPGQRAGDEQFF. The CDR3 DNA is TGTGCCAGCAGCCAACCGGGACAAAGGGCTGGAGATGAGCAGTTCTTC.

This CDR3 reads CASSSLAGTYNEQFF. Written as DNA, the CDR3 is TGTGCCAGCTCATCACTAGCGGGGACCTACAATGAGCAGTTCTTC. V usage is TRBV18 and J usage is TRBJ2-1, with 10 bases that match TRBD2. This CDR3 has 15 residues. CDR1 and CDR2 (germline): KGHSH, LQKENI. Trimming removed 5 bases from V and 2 bases from J; junction bases left unmatched: 3.

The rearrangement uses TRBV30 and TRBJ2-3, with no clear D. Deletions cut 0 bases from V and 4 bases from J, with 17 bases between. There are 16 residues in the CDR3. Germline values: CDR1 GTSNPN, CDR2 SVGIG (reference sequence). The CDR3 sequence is CAWSVPHRGGADTQYF. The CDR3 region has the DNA TGTGCCTGGAGTGTTCCCCACCGAGGCGGAGCAGATACGCAGTATTTT.

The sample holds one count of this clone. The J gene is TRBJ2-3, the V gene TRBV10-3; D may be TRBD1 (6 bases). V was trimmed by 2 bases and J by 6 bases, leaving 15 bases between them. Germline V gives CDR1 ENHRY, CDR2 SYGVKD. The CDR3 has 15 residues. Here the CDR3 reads CAISENQGRWDTQYF. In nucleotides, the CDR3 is TGTGCCATCAGTGAGAATCAGGGGCGATGGGATACGCAGTATTTT.

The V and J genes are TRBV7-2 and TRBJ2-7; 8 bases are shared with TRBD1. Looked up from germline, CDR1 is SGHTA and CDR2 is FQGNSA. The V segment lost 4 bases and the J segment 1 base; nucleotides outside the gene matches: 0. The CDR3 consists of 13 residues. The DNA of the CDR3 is TGTGCCAGCAGCTGGGACAGGTCCTACGAGCAGTACTTC. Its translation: CASSWDRSYEQYF.

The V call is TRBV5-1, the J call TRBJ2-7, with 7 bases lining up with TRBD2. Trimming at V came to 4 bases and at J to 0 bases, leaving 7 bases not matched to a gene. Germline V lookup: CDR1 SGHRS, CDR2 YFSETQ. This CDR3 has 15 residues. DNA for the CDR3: TGCGCCAGCAGCAAAACTAGCGAGAACTCCTACGAGCAGTACTTC. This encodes CASSKTSENSYEQYF.

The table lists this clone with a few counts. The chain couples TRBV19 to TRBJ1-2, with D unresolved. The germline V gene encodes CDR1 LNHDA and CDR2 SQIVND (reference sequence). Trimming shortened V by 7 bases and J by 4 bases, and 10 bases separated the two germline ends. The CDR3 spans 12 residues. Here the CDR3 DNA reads TGTGCCAGTATCGGGGAAACCTATGGCTACACCTTC. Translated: CASIGETYGYTF.

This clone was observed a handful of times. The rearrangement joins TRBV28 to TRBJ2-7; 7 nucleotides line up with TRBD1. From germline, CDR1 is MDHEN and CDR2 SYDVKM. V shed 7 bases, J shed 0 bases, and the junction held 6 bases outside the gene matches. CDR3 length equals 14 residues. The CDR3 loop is CASNTGTASYEQYF. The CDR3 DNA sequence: TGTGCCAGCAACACCGGGACAGCCTCCTACGAGCAGTACTTC.

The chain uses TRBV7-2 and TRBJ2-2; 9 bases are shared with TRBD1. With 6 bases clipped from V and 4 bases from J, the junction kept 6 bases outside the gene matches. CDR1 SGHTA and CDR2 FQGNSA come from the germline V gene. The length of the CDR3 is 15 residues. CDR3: CASSPQGATTGELFF. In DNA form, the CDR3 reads TGTGCCAGCAGTCCACAGGGGGCGACCACCGGGGAGCTGTTTTTT. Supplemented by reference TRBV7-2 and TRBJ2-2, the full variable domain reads GAGVSQSPSNKVTEKGKDVELRCDPISGHTALYWYRQSLGQGLEFLIYFQGNSAPDKSGLPSDRFSAERTGGSVSTLTIQRTQQEDSAVYLCASSPQGATTGELFFGEGSRLTVL.

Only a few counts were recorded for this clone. The DNA of the CDR3 is TGTGCCAGCAGCGCAGAAGGGGGATTTAGTTCACCCCTCCACTTT. Its translation: CASSAEGGFSSPLHF. The chain joins TRBV9 to TRBJ1-6; TRBD1 is a possible D gene (6 bases). V was shortened by 3 bases and J by 9 bases, with 16 bases between the two germline ends. Germline assignment: CDR1 SGDLS and CDR2 YYNGEE. CDR3 length: 15 amino acids.

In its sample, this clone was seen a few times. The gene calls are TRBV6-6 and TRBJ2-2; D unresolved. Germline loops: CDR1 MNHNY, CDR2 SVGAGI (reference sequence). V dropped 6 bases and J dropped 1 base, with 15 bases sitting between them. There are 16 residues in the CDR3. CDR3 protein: CASSTRGSVNTGELFF. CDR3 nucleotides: TGTGCCAGCAGCACCCGAGGATCCGTGAACACCGGGGAGCTGTTTTTT.

The CDR3 nucleotides are TGTGCCAGCAGCCAGGACAGATACACAGATACGCAGTATTTT. This codes for CASSQDRYTDTQYF. The rearrangement uses TRBV2 and TRBJ2-3, with a weak D call TRBD1 (6 bases). Germline V lookup: CDR1 SNHLY, CDR2 FYNNEI. V gave up 6 bases and J gave up 2 bases, with 12 bases separating them. The CDR3 spans 14 residues.

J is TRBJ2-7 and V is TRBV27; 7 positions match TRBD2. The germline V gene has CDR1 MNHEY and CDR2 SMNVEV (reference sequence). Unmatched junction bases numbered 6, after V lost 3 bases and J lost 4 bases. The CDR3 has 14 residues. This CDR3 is CASSLRGMEYEQYF. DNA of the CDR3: TGTGCCAGCAGTTTGCGGGGGATGGAGTACGAGCAGTACTTC.

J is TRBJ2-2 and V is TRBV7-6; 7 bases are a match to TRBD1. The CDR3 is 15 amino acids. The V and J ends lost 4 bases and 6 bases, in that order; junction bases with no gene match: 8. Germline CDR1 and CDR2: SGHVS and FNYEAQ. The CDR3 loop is CASSSRQGEAGELFF. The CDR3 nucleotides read TGTGCCAGCAGCTCCCGACAGGGTGAGGCCGGGGAGCTGTTTTTT.

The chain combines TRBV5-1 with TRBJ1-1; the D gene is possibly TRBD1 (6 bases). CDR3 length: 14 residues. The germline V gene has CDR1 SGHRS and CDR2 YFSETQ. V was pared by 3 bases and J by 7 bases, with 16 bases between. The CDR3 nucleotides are TGCGCCAGCAGCTCGGGCCCTGGACAGAATGAAGCTTTCTTT. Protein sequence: CASSSGPGQNEAFF.

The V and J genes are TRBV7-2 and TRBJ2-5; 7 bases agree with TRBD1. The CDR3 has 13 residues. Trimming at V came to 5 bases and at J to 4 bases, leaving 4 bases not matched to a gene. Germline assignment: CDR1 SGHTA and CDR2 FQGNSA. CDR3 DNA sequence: TGTGCCAGCAGCGGGGGACAGCTAGAGACCCAGTACTTC. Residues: CASSGGQLETQYF.

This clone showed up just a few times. The CDR3 DNA follows: TGTGCCAGCAGCGAAGGGAGGTGGGGGTATTCACCCCTCCACTTT. Its translation is CASSEGRWGYSPLHF. The chain is built from TRBV9 and TRBJ1-6; tentative D call: TRBD1 (5 bases). CDR1 is SGDLS and CDR2 is YYNGEE in the germline V gene. The ends were cut back, 3 bases at V and 8 bases at J, with 15 bases in the middle. The CDR3 runs to 15 residues.

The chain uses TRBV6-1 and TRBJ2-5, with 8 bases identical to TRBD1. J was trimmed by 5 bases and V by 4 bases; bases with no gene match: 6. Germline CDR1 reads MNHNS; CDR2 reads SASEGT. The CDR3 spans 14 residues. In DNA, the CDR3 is TGTGCCAGCAGTGTAAGGACAGGGAGGGAGACCCAGTACTTC. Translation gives CASSVRTGRETQYF.

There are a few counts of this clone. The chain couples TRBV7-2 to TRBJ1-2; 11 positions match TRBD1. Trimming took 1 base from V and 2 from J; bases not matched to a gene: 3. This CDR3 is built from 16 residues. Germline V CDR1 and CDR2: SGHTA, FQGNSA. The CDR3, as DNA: TGTGCCAGCAGCTTAGGGGACAGGGGGTACAACTATGGCTACACCTTC. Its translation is CASSLGDRGYNYGYTF.

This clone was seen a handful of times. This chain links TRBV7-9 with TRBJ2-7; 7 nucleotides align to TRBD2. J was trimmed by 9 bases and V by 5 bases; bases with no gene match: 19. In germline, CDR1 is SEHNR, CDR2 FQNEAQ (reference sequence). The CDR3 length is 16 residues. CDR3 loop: CASSRPGRGDPARQYF. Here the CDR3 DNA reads TGTGCCAGCAGCCGCCCGGGGAGGGGAGACCCCGCGCGGCAGTACTTC.

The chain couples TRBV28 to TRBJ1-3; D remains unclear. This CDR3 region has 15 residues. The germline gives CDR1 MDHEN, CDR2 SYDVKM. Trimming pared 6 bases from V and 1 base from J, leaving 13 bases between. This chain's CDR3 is CASSDLSGSGNTIYF. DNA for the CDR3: TGTGCCAGCAGCGACCTATCGGGTTCTGGAAACACCATATATTTT.

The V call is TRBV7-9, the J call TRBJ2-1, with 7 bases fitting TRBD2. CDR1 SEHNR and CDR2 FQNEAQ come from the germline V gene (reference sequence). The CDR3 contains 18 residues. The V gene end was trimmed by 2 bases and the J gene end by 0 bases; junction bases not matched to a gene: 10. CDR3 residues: CASSLLGRGGSSYNEQFF. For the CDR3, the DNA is TGTGCCAGCAGCTTATTAGGGAGGGGCGGAAGCTCCTACAATGAGCAGTTCTTC.

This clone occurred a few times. This chain's CDR3 is CASSRDRNTEAFF. As DNA, the CDR3 is TGTGCCAGCAGCAGGGACAGGAACACTGAAGCTTTCTTT. This chain uses TRBV5-8 with TRBJ1-1; TRBD1 aligns across 7 bases. V lost 4 bases to trimming and J lost 1 base; unmatched junction nucleotides: 1. Germline lookup yields CDR1 SGHTS and CDR2 YDEGEE. The length of the CDR3 is 13 residues.

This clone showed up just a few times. The CDR3 region has the DNA TGTGCCAGCAGCCGACGGACAGGGACGAACACTGAAGCTTTCTTT. It encodes CASSRRTGTNTEAFF. This sequence joins TRBV7-2 and TRBJ1-1; the match to TRBD1 covers 8 bases. Trimming removed 5 bases from V and 1 base from J; junction bases left unmatched: 6. Germline CDR1 is SGHTA and CDR2 is FQGNSA. The CDR3 is 15 residues long.

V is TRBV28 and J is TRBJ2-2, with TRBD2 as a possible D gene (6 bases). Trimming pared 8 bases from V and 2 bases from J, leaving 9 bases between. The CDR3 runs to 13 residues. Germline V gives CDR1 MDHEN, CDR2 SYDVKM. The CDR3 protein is CASGGVNTGELFF. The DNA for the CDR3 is TGTGCCAGCGGCGGGGTTAACACCGGGGAGCTGTTTTTT.

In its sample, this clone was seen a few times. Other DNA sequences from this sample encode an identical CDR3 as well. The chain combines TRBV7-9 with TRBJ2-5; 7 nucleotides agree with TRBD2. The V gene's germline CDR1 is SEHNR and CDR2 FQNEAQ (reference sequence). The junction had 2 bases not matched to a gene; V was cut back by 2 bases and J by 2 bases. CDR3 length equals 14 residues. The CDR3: CASSLSRGQETQYF. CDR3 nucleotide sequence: TGTGCCAGCAGCTTATCGCGGGGGCAAGAGACCCAGTACTTC. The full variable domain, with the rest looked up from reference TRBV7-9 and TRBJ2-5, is DTGVSQNPRHKITKRGQNVTFRCDPISEHNRLYWYRQTLGQGPEFLTYFQNEAQLEKSRLLSDRFSAERPKGSFSTLEIQRTEQGDSAMYLCASSLSRGQETQYFGPGTRLLVL.